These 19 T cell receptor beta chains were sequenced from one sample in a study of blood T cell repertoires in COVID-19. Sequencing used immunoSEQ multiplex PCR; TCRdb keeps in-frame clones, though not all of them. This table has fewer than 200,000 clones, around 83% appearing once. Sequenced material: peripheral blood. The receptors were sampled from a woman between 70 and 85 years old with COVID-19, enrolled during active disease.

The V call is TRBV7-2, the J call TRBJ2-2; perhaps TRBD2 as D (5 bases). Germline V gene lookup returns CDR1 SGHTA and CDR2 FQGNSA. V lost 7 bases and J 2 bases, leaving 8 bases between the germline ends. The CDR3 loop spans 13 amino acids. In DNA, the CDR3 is TGTGCCAGCAATCGGGGAAACACCGGGGAGCTGTTTTTT. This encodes CASNRGNTGELFF.

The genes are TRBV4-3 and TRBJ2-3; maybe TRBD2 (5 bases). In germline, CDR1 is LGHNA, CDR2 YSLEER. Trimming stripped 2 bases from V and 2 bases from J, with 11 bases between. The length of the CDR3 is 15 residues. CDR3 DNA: TGCGCCAGCAGCCAAATGAGGAGGTCCACAGATACGCAGTATTTT. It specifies CASSQMRRSTDTQYF.

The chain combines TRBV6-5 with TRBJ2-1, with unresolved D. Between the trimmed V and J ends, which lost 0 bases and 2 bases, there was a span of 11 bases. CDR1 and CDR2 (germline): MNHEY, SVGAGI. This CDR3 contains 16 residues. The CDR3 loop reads CASSYSIRTAYNEQFF. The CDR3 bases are TGTGCCAGCAGTTACTCGATTCGCACTGCCTACAATGAGCAGTTCTTC.

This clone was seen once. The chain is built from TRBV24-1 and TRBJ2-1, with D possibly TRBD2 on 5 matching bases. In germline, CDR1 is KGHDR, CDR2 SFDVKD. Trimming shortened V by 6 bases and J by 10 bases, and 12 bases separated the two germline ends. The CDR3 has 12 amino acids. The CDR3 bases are TGTGCCACCAGTTCAAGAGGGAACGAGCAGTTCTTC. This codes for CATSSRGNEQFF.

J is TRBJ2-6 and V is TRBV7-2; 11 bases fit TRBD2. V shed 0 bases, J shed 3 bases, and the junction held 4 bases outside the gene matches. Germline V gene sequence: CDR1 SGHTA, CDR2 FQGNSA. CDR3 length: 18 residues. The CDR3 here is CASSLAYSGRGGANVLTF. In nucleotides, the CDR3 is TGTGCCAGCAGCTTAGCCTATAGCGGGAGGGGTGGGGCCAACGTCCTGACTTTC.

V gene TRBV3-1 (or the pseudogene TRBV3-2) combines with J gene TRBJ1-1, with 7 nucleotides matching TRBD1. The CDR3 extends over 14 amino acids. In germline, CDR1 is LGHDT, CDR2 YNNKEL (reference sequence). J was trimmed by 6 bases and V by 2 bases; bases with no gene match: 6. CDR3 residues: CASSQTGEGAEAFF. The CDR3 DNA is TGTGCCAGCAGCCAAACAGGGGAAGGCGCTGAAGCTTTCTTT.

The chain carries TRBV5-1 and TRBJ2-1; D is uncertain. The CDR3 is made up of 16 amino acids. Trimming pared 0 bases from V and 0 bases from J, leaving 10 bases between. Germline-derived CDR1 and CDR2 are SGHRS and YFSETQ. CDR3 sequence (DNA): TGCGCCAGCAGCTTGGAGGCGGCTAGCTCCTACAATGAGCAGTTCTTC. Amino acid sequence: CASSLEAASSYNEQFF.

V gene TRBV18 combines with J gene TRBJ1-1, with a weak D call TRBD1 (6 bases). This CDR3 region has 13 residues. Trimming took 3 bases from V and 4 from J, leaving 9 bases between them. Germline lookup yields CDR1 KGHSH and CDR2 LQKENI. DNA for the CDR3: TGTGCCAGCTCACCTCAGGGGCTCACTGAAGCTTTCTTT. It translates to CASSPQGLTEAFF.

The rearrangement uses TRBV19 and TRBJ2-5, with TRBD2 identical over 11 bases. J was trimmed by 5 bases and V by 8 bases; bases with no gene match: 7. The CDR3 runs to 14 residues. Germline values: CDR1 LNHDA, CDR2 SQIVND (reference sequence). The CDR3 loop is CASRTSSGRETQYF. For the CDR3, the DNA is TGTGCCAGTCGCACCTCTAGCGGGAGGGAGACCCAGTACTTC.

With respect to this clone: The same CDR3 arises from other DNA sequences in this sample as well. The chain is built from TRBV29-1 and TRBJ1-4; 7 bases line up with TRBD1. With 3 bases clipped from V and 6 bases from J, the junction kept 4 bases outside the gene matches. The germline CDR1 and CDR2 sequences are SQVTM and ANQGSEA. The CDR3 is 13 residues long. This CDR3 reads CSVEEGADEKLFF. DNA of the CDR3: TGCAGCGTTGAGGAGGGGGCGGATGAAAAACTGTTTTTT.

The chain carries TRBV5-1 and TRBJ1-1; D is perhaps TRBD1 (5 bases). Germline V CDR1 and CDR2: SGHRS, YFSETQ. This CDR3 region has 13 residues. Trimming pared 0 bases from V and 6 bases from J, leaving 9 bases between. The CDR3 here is CASSLGAGAEAFF. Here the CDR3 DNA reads TGCGCCAGCAGCTTGGGGGCGGGGGCTGAAGCTTTCTTT.

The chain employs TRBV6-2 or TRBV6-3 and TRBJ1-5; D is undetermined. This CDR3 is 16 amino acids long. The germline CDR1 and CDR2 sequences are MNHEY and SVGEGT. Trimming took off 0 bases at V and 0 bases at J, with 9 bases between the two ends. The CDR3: CASSYSSPYSNQPQHF. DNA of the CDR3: TGTGCCAGCAGTTACTCTTCTCCGTATAGCAATCAGCCCCAGCATTTT.

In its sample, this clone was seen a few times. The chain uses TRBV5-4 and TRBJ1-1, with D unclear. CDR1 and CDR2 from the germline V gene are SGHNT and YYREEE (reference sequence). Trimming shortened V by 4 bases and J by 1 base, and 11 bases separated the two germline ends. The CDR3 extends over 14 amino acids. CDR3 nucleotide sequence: TGTGCCAGCAGCCTTACAGCTTCGAACACTGAAGCTTTCTTT. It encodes CASSLTASNTEAFF.

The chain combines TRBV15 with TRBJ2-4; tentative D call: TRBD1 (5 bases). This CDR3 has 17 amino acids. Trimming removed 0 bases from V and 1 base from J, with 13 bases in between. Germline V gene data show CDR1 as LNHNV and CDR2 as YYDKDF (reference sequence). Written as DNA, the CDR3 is TGTGCCACCAGCAGAGATGGGGCAATCAGGGCCAAAAACATTCAGTACTTC. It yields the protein CATSRDGAIRAKNIQYF.

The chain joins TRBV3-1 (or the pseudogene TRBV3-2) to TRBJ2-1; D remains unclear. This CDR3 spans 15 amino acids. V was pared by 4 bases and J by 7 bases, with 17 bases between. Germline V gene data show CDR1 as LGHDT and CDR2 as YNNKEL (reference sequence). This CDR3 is CASSPRGARLNEQFF. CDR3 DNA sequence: TGTGCCAGCAGCCCCCGTGGAGCACGGTTGAATGAGCAGTTCTTC.

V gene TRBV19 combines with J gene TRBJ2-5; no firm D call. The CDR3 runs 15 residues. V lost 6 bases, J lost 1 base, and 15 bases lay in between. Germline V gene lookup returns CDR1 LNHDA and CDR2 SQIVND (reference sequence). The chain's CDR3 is CASRISGMSQETQYF. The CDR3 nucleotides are TGTGCCAGTAGAATTTCAGGAATGAGCCAAGAGACCCAGTACTTC.

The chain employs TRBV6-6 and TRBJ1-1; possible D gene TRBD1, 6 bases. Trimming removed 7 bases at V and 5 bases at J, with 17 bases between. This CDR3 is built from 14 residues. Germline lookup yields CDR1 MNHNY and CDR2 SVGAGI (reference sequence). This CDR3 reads CASTMGAGSTEAFF. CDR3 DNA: TGTGCCAGCACCATGGGGGCGGGTTCGACTGAAGCTTTCTTT.

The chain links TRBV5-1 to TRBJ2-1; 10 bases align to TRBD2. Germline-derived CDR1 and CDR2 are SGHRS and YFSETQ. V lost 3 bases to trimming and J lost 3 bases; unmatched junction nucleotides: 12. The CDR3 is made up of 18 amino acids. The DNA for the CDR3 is TGCGCCAGCAGCTCCTCCGGGGGTAGCGGGAGGAGCTACAATGAGCAGTTCTTC. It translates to CASSSSGGSGRSYNEQFF.

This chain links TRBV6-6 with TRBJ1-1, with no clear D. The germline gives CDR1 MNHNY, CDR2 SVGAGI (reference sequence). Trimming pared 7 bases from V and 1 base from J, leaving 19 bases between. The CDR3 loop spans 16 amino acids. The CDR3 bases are TGTGCCAGCACCCTCACGGTCGGGGTGAAGAACACTGAAGCTTTCTTT. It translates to CASTLTVGVKNTEAFF.